Below, one TCR beta chain is given with its context. The record originates from a study of PD-L1 blockade in urothelial cancer. Generated by immunoSEQ multiplex PCR, the TCRdb table keeps only in-frame clones and is missing some. The table lists about 130,000 clones, 84% of them singletons. Germline CDR1 is SQVTM and CDR2 is ANQGSEA. V lost 7 bases and J lost 2; bases outside the gene matches: 15. The CDR3 covers 19 residues. As for time point: pretreatment peripheral blood. The TCR originated in a man aged 45-65 years with urothelial cancer. The chain links TRBV29-1 to TRBJ2-1; 15 positions match TRBD2. The input for sequencing was PBMCs, taken around atezolizumab (anti-PD-L1) treatment. CDR3 DNA: TGCAGCGCTGTAGCCCCGGGACTAGCGGGAGGCCGCACCTACAATGAGCAGTTCTTC. Protein: CSAVAPGLAGGRTYNEQFF.